The present T cell receptor beta chain was sequenced within a study of identical twins. This clonotype has just a few counts. Between the trimmed V and J ends, which lost 6 bases and 6 bases, there was a span of 17 bases. The CDR3 loop spans 13 amino acids. CDR1 is DFQATT, CDR2 SNEGSKA, per germline (reference sequence). cDNA molecules carried unique molecular identifiers, and template switching added a universal primer site. TCRdb redid the calling of the 5' RACE reads with MiXCR, one entry per CDR3 protein. The top ten clones hold around 14% of a sample with roughly 770,000 distinct CDR3 sequences, 15% to 20% of them seen once. This same sample was also taken into another study, of T cells expressing NK-cell markers. That investigation notes: HCMV seropositivity characterized seven of the eight sequenced donors, and seronegativity one. The sorts in several experiments were restricted to alpha-beta TCR T cells by an anti-gamma-delta TCR antibody. These clonotypes, the leaders elsewhere, also led the CD3+CD56-NKG2C+ fraction in several donors.

The chain combines TRBV20-1 with TRBJ2-5, with D tentatively TRBD2 (6 bases). Material: PBMCs. This receptor was taken from a young woman in good health. The CDR3 region is CSALGASVKTQYF. The CDR3 bases are TGCAGTGCCCTTGGGGCTAGCGTCAAGACCCAGTACTTC.